A selection of T cell receptor beta chains follows, all from one sample in a study of blood T cell repertoires in COVID-19. Produced via immunoSEQ multiplex PCR; TCRdb's table is partial and in-frame only. The sample lists a few hundred thousand clones; about nine tenths were seen once. The source material was peripheral blood. The receptors derive from a woman between 25 and 40 years old with COVID-19, enrolled during active disease. Both conserved end residues are part of each CDR3. The D gene is left open where the match is weak. The size field is filled for only some rows; it gives once, few, many or a size class.

v_gene: TRBV28
abundance: -
j_gene: TRBJ1-2
d_gene: TRBD1
CDR3nt: TGTGCCAGCAGTACTACCGGGACAGCTAACTATGGCTACACCTTC
CDR3aa: CASSTTGTANYGYTF

v_gene: TRBV19
abundance: -
j_gene: TRBJ2-7
d_gene: -
CDR3nt: TGTGCCAGTAGTTTTGGTGGGAGGTCCAACGAGCAGTACTTC
CDR3aa: CASSFGGRSNEQYF

v_gene: TRBV5-4
abundance: -
j_gene: TRBJ1-6
d_gene: -
CDR3nt: TGTGCCAGCAGCCCAGGGCCACGGTATAATTCACCCCTCCACTTT
CDR3aa: CASSPGPRYNSPLHF

v_gene: TRBV16
abundance: -
j_gene: TRBJ1-2
d_gene: -
CDR3nt: TGTGCCAGCAGCCAATCCCCTAGGACGGGATATGGCTACACCTTC
CDR3aa: CASSQSPRTGYGYTF

v_gene: TRBV30
abundance: -
j_gene: TRBJ2-4
d_gene: -
CDR3nt: TGTGCCTGGAGCAAGGGGCAGGGCAACATTCAGTACTTC
CDR3aa: CAWSKGQGNIQYF

v_gene: TRBV19
abundance: -
j_gene: TRBJ1-5
d_gene: -
CDR3nt: TGTGCCAGTAGTATGTTTGGGGGGATGAGCAATCAGCCCCAGCATTTT
CDR3aa: CASSMFGGMSNQPQHF

v_gene: TRBV7-9
abundance: once
j_gene: TRBJ1-2
d_gene: -
CDR3nt: TGTGCCAGCAGCTTCCCGACTAGCCAGGGGAATGGCTACACCTTC
CDR3aa: CASSFPTSQGNGYTF

v_gene: TRBV19
abundance: once
j_gene: TRBJ1-5
d_gene: TRBD1
CDR3nt: TGTGCCAGTAGTATGCCAGACAGGGGCAATCAGCCCCAGCATTTT
CDR3aa: CASSMPDRGNQPQHF

v_gene: TRBV9
abundance: -
j_gene: TRBJ1-6
d_gene: TRBD1
CDR3nt: TGTGCCAGCAGCTCGACAGGGTCTTACTCCTATAATTCACCCCTCCACTTT
CDR3aa: CASSSTGSYSYNSPLHF

v_gene: TRBV19
abundance: -
j_gene: TRBJ1-5
d_gene: TRBD1
CDR3nt: TGTGCCAGTACCCCGGGACAGTTGTATCAGCCCCAGCATTTT
CDR3aa: CASTPGQLYQPQHF

v_gene: TRBV7-3
abundance: -
j_gene: TRBJ1-1
d_gene: -
CDR3nt: TGTGCCAGCAGCTTACTAAGGCGGGAGAACACTGAAGCTTTCTTT
CDR3aa: CASSLLRRENTEAFF

v_gene: TRBV6-5
abundance: -
j_gene: TRBJ1-2
d_gene: -
CDR3nt: TGTGCCAGCAGCAGGGGTGTGCGCTATGGCTACACCTTC
CDR3aa: CASSRGVRYGYTF

v_gene: TRBV7-8
abundance: -
j_gene: TRBJ2-5
d_gene: TRBD1
CDR3nt: TGTGCCAGCAGCTTCCAACCGGGACAGGGGAAAGAGACCCAGTACTTC
CDR3aa: CASSFQPGQGKETQYF

v_gene: TRBV7-2
abundance: -
j_gene: TRBJ2-1
d_gene: -
CDR3nt: TGTGCCAGCAGCCCCCGGGATTCCAATGAGCAGTTCTTC
CDR3aa: CASSPRDSNEQFF

v_gene: TRBV19
abundance: once
j_gene: TRBJ1-5
d_gene: -
CDR3nt: TGTGCCAGTAGTACGACAGTCAATCAGCCCCAGCATTTT
CDR3aa: CASSTTVNQPQHF

v_gene: TRBV4-1
abundance: -
j_gene: TRBJ2-3
d_gene: TRBD2
CDR3nt: TGCGCCAGCAGCCAAGTATATTTCGGGACTAGCGGGGCAACAGATACGCAGTATTTT
CDR3aa: CASSQVYFGTSGATDTQYF

v_gene: TRBV28
abundance: -
j_gene: TRBJ1-1
d_gene: -
CDR3nt: TGTGCCAGCAGTCCGGAGGGGACTGAAGCTTTCTTT
CDR3aa: CASSPEGTEAFF

v_gene: TRBV2
abundance: once
j_gene: TRBJ1-5
d_gene: -
CDR3nt: TGTGCCAGCAGTGAAGCACCCGGGACAACGGATCAGCCCCAGCATTTT
CDR3aa: CASSEAPGTTDQPQHF